This paragraph covers one TCR beta chain sequence. Only in-frame clones appear in the TCRdb table, and some are missing; sequencing was by immunoSEQ multiplex PCR. The table lists approximately 290,000 clones, around nine tenths of them singletons. This sample was taken from a study of blood T cell repertoires in COVID-19. This receptor was obtained from a woman in her twenties or thirties with COVID-19, enrolled during active disease. Sequenced sample: peripheral blood.

CDR3 amino acids: CASMRKGVTNEKLFF. In DNA, the CDR3 is TGTGCCAGCATGAGAAAGGGAGTAACTAATGAAAAACTGTTTTTT. This chain connects TRBV7-8 to TRBJ1-4; D is unresolved. The V and J ends lost 7 bases and 1 base respectively, with 13 bases between them. Germline CDR1 SGHVS, CDR2 FQNEAQ. This CDR3 spans 15 amino acids.